The 29 T cell receptor beta chains in this list originate from one sample, sequenced in a study of response to subunit inactivated influenza vaccine. MiXCR was run by TCRdb on the RT-PCR reads, yielding one entry per CDR3 protein. The profile shows 650,000 to 800,000 distinct CDR3 sequences, roughly 14% of them singletons. The specimen comprised PBMCs from blood, sampled roughly 2 weeks before vaccination. Source of these receptors: a man between 50 and 59 years old who received an inactivated influenza vaccine.

The chain employs TRBV5-1 and TRBJ1-3; 7 nucleotides line up with TRBD1. Germline loops: CDR1 SGHRS, CDR2 YFSETQ. The CDR3 is 16 residues long. The J segment lost 0 bases and the V segment lost 4 bases, leaving 7 bases of the junction unmatched. The CDR3 spells CASSPGTVSSGNTIYF. The CDR3, as DNA: TGCGCCAGCAGCCCTGGGACAGTCAGCTCTGGAAACACCATATATTTT.

This clonotype was seen at least ten times. The CDR3 reads CASSLGLAGATDTQYF. CDR3 sequence (DNA): TGTGCCAGCAGCTTAGGACTAGCGGGAGCCACAGATACGCAGTATTTT. V gene TRBV7-2 combines with J gene TRBJ2-3; 12 bases line up with TRBD2. Germline trimming cut 1 base from V and 2 bases from J; bases unmatched to any gene: 1. Germline CDR1 SGHTA, CDR2 FQGNSA. The CDR3 covers 16 residues. Full variable domain (rest looked up from reference TRBV7-2 and TRBJ2-3): GAGVSQSPSNKVTEKGKDVELRCDPISGHTALYWYRQSLGQGLEFLIYFQGNSAPDKSGLPSDRFSAERTGGSVSTLTIQRTQQEDSAVYLCASSLGLAGATDTQYFGPGTRLTVL.

The V call is TRBV7-2, the J call TRBJ2-1, with a weak D call TRBD2 (6 bases). This CDR3 has 16 residues. V lost 1 base and J 7 bases, leaving 17 bases between the germline ends. The germline V gene encodes CDR1 SGHTA and CDR2 FQGNSA. CDR3 sequence: CASSLVASVRINEQFF. The CDR3 bases are TGTGCCAGCAGCTTAGTGGCTAGCGTCCGTATAAATGAGCAGTTCTTC.

This clonotype was recorded a few times. V is TRBV11-2 and J is TRBJ2-1, with D hard to call. Per germline, CDR1 SGHAT and CDR2 FQNNGV. The CDR3 runs to 15 residues. V was clipped by 8 bases and J by 5 bases, with 19 bases between them. CDR3 in amino acids: CASGLARNLNNEQFF. As DNA, the CDR3 is TGTGCCAGCGGCCTCGCCAGGAACCTTAACAATGAGCAGTTCTTC.

This clonotype has just a few counts. The CDR3 DNA follows: TGTGCCAGCAGCACCAATCGGCAACTCACATCCCCAGCCGAGCAGTACTTC. Residues: CASSTNRQLTSPAEQYF. This chain uses TRBV21-1 with TRBJ2-7. TRBV21-1 is a recognized pseudogene. The CDR3 runs 17 residues.

This chain joins TRBV20-1 and TRBJ2-1; 8 nucleotides align to TRBD1. This CDR3 has 15 residues. CDR1 and CDR2 from the germline V gene are DFQATT and SNEGSKA (reference sequence). The V and J ends lost 6 bases and 5 bases, in that order; junction bases with no gene match: 12. For the CDR3, the DNA is TGCAGTGCCGTCCCAGGACAGGGAGCCAACAATGAGCAGTTCTTC. It is translated as CSAVPGQGANNEQFF.

This clonotype was recorded a few times. This chain joins TRBV6-2 or TRBV6-3 and TRBJ1-1; TRBD1 matches at 8 bases. The germline gives CDR1 MNHEY, CDR2 SVGEGT. This CDR3 spans 15 amino acids. V shed 2 bases and J 4 bases; nucleotides not matched to a gene: 6. CDR3 amino acids: CASSYHGQGGTEAFF. The CDR3 region has the DNA TGTGCCAGCAGTTACCACGGACAGGGTGGCACTGAAGCTTTCTTT.

This clonotype was seen more than once but under ten times. The chain uses TRBV20-1 and TRBJ2-7, with 11 bases fitting TRBD1. V gave up 5 bases and J gave up 5 bases; unmatched junction bases: 11. Germline loops: CDR1 DFQATT, CDR2 SNEGSKA (reference sequence). The CDR3 has 15 amino acids. DNA for the CDR3: TGCAGTGCTCCCCAACCGGGACAGGGGGACAACGAGCAGTACTTC. Its translation: CSAPQPGQGDNEQYF.

This clonotype came up a few times. The rearrangement uses TRBV7-9 and TRBJ2-1, with 7 bases identical to TRBD1. Germline CDR1 is SEHNR and CDR2 is FQNEAQ (reference sequence). Trimming took 5 bases from V and 4 from J; bases not matched to a gene: 11. This CDR3 region has 16 residues. CDR3 amino acids: CASSLPTGLNYNEQFF. In DNA form, the CDR3 reads TGTGCCAGCAGCCTTCCGACAGGGCTGAATTACAATGAGCAGTTCTTC.

This clonotype was observed a few times. The rearrangement joins TRBV5-1 to TRBJ2-7; no firm D call. Germline CDR1 SGHRS, CDR2 YFSETQ. The V gene lost 4 bases and the J gene lost 0 bases, with 11 bases spanning the gap. This CDR3 comprises 14 residues. The CDR3 sequence is CASSPGLRSYEQYF. The CDR3 DNA is TGCGCCAGCAGCCCCGGGCTCCGCTCCTACGAGCAGTACTTC. Full variable domain (outside the CDR3, taken from reference TRBV5-1 and TRBJ2-7): KAGVTQTPRYLIKTRGQQVTLSCSPISGHRSVSWYQQTPGQGLQFLFEYFSETQRNKGNFPGRFSGRQFSNSRSEMNVSTLELGDSALYLCASSPGLRSYEQYFGPGTRLTVT.

The V call is TRBV19, the J call TRBJ2-1; no clear D gene. V was trimmed by 3 bases and J by 7 bases, leaving 4 bases between them. Germline values: CDR1 LNHDA, CDR2 SQIVND (reference sequence). The length of the CDR3 is 11 residues. This CDR3 reads CASSIWNEQFF. The DNA for the CDR3 is TGTGCCAGTAGTATCTGGAATGAGCAGTTCTTC.

The V gene is TRBV7-2, the J gene TRBJ1-4, with TRBD1 identical over 9 bases. This CDR3 has 14 amino acids. Germline V CDR1 and CDR2: SGHTA, FQGNSA. After removal of 4 bases from V and 8 bases from J, the junction contained 5 bases not matched to a gene. DNA of the CDR3: TGTGCCAGCAGCTCCTCCGGGACAGGGGAAAAACTGTTTTTT. This sequence encodes CASSSSGTGEKLFF. Based on the CDR3 plus reference TRBV7-2 and TRBJ1-4, the full variable domain is GAGVSQSPSNKVTEKGKDVELRCDPISGHTALYWYRQSLGQGLEFLIYFQGNSAPDKSGLPSDRFSAERTGGSVSTLTIQRTQQEDSAVYLCASSSSGTGEKLFFGSGTQLSVL.

The rearrangement joins TRBV9 to TRBJ2-7; unclear D gene. CDR1 is SGDLS and CDR2 is YYNGEE in the germline V gene. V gave up 4 bases and J gave up 3 bases, with 17 bases separating them. The CDR3 extends over 15 amino acids. The CDR3 region is CASSPRPSQVYEQYF. As DNA, the CDR3 is TGTGCCAGCAGCCCTAGGCCCTCACAAGTCTACGAGCAGTACTTC.

This clonotype was found a few times. The V and J genes are TRBV29-1 and TRBJ1-1, with 7 bases fitting TRBD1. From germline, CDR1 is SQVTM and CDR2 ANQGSEA. The CDR3 is 16 residues long. Losses at the gene ends were 0 bases for V and 5 bases for J; bases not matched to a gene: 12. The CDR3 nucleotides read TGCAGCGTTGAAGATATGACAGGGTGGGGGAGAACTGAAGCTTTCTTT. Amino acids: CSVEDMTGWGRTEAFF.

J is TRBJ2-3 and V is TRBV20-1, with no clear D. V was trimmed by 5 bases and J by 4 bases, leaving 16 bases between them. CDR1 and CDR2 from the germline V gene are DFQATT and SNEGSKA (reference sequence). This CDR3 is 14 amino acids long. DNA of the CDR3: TGCAGTGCTGGCTTTCTCGGGTTTGCAGATACGCAGTATTTT. Translated: CSAGFLGFADTQYF.

This clonotype was picked up a small number of times. J is TRBJ2-7 and V is TRBV29-1, with 7 bases lining up with TRBD1. The V and J ends lost 1 base and 0 bases, in that order; junction bases with no gene match: 3. The CDR3 is made up of 14 amino acids. Germline-derived CDR1 and CDR2 are SQVTM and ANQGSEA. This CDR3 is CSVEGTGHSYEQYF. CDR3 coding DNA: TGCAGCGTTGAAGGGACAGGTCACTCCTACGAGCAGTACTTC.

This clonotype was counted many times. The chain combines TRBV4-1 with TRBJ2-5; 7 bases are shared with TRBD2. This CDR3 has 14 residues. Per the germline V gene, CDR1 is MGHRA and CDR2 is YSYEKL. With 1 base clipped from V and 2 bases from J, the junction kept 1 base outside the gene matches. The CDR3 region is CASSQVGGQETQYF. For the CDR3, the DNA is TGCGCCAGCAGCCAAGTCGGGGGGCAAGAGACCCAGTACTTC.

This clonotype has a count of ten or more. This chain joins TRBV20-1 and TRBJ1-1, with D uncertain. V lost 2 bases to trimming and J lost 0 bases, with 25 bases between them. Germline V gives CDR1 DFQATT, CDR2 SNEGSKA (reference sequence). The length of the CDR3 is 19 residues. Written as DNA, the CDR3 is TGCAGTGCTAGAAGCCCTTCGACGACTCTGTCTGTAATGAACACTGAAGCTTTCTTT. It specifies CSARSPSTTLSVMNTEAFF.

This clonotype appeared a few times. The chain couples TRBV12-3 or TRBV12-4 to TRBJ2-5; unclear D gene. Trimming cost V 11 bases and J 5 bases, with 9 bases left between them. This CDR3 spans 10 amino acids. Written as DNA, the CDR3 is TGTGCCCAAGGAATGGAGACCCAGTACTTC. As protein: CAQGMETQYF.

This clonotype was seen a handful of times. J is TRBJ2-7 and V is TRBV12-3 or TRBV12-4; D might be TRBD2 (6 bases). Trimming removed 11 bases from V and 5 bases from J, with 13 bases in between. This CDR3 has 11 residues. In nucleotides, the CDR3 is TGTGCCTCCGCGCGGGGCCACGAGCAGTACTTC. It specifies CASARGHEQYF.

About this clonotype: Sequence at one end of the junction differs from germline and may be a read error. J is TRBJ2-5 and V is TRBV20-1; 9 bases align to TRBD1. The CDR3 is made up of 16 amino acids. CDR1 DFQATT and CDR2 SNEGSKA come from the germline V gene (reference sequence). The CDR3 here is CCARDGGTGRSETQYF. The CDR3 DNA is TGCTGTGCTAGAGATGGAGGGACAGGGAGGTCGGAGACCCAGTACTTC.

This clonotype qualifies as medium-sized. The rearrangement links TRBV29-1 to TRBJ2-1; 7 positions match TRBD1. Trimming at V came to 1 base and at J to 0 bases, leaving 12 bases not matched to a gene. Germline V gene lookup returns CDR1 SQVTM and CDR2 ANQGSEA. The CDR3 is made up of 18 amino acids. CDR3: CSVEVSRGSLSSYNEQFF. The CDR3 DNA follows: TGCAGCGTTGAAGTTAGCAGGGGGAGCTTAAGCTCCTACAATGAGCAGTTCTTC.

This clonotype was detected only a few times. The chain combines TRBV29-1 with TRBJ2-5; TRBD2 is a possible D gene (5 bases). Trimming took 1 base from V and 0 from J, leaving 21 bases between them. The CDR3 contains 18 residues. CDR1 is SQVTM and CDR2 is ANQGSEA in the germline V gene. The CDR3 DNA reads as TGCAGCGTTGAAGGCCTCCCCCGGGATTCTCTTTACCAAGAGACCCAGTACTTC. As protein: CSVEGLPRDSLYQETQYF.

There are a few counts of this clonotype. This chain joins TRBV6-2 or TRBV6-3 and TRBJ2-7; possibly TRBD2 for D (5 bases). The CDR3 totals 12 residues. The V gene lost 0 bases and the J gene lost 7 bases, with 7 bases spanning the gap. Germline values: CDR1 MNHEY, CDR2 SVGEGT. The CDR3 region is CASSYSRAEQYF. The CDR3, as DNA: TGTGCCAGCAGTTACTCGAGGGCTGAGCAGTACTTC.

In this sample, this clonotype turned up a few times. An end of the junction differs from the germline gene, which may be a read error. The V call is TRBV7-2, the J call TRBJ2-1; weak D call: TRBD2 (5 bases). The CDR3 totals 13 residues. Germline V gene lookup returns CDR1 SGHTA and CDR2 FQGNSA. Written as DNA, the CDR3 is TGTGCCAGCAGCCTAGCCCTTCTTGGAGAGCAGTTCTTC. It specifies CASSLALLGEQFF.

This chain uses TRBV30 with TRBJ1-1; tentative D call: TRBD1 (6 bases). The CDR3 extends over 11 amino acids. CDR1 is GTSNPN and CDR2 is SVGIG in the germline V gene (reference sequence). V shed 5 bases and J shed 7 bases, with 11 bases lying between them. CDR3 amino acids: CAWQPTGEAFF. CDR3 bases: TGTGCCTGGCAACCGACAGGTGAAGCTTTCTTT.

This clonotype was observed a single time. The chain combines TRBV12-3 or TRBV12-4 with TRBJ1-6; D is perhaps TRBD1 (6 bases). The V gene lost 6 bases and the J gene lost 5 bases, with 20 bases spanning the gap. The CDR3 extends over 17 amino acids. CDR3: CASRGTVTGPNNSPLHF. Written as DNA, the CDR3 is TGTGCCAGCAGAGGAACTGTTACAGGGCCCAATAATTCACCCCTCCACTTT.

The gene calls are TRBV20-1 and TRBJ2-7; 7 positions match TRBD1. V shed 2 bases, J shed 6 bases, and the junction held 16 bases outside the gene matches. The V gene's germline CDR1 is DFQATT and CDR2 SNEGSKA (reference sequence). This CDR3 has 16 residues. CDR3 sequence reads: CSARRTDPGQYTEQYF. The CDR3, as DNA: TGCAGTGCTAGACGAACAGATCCGGGACAGTACACCGAGCAGTACTTC.

The genes are TRBV5-6 and TRBJ1-1; D is unresolved. CDR3 length: 13 amino acids. Trimming took 0 bases from V and 11 from J, leaving 14 bases between them. Per the germline V gene, CDR1 is SGHDT and CDR2 is YYEEEE. Here the CDR3 DNA reads TGTGCCAGCAGCTTGGCGCAGGCCGTTAACGCTTTCTTT. Protein: CASSLAQAVNAFF.